One and the same sample provided the 2 T cell receptor beta chains below, sequenced in a study of blood T cell repertoires in COVID-19. TCRdb's table, derived via immunoSEQ multiplex PCR, lists solely in-frame clones and lacks some. The sample contains hundreds of thousands of clones, roughly 90% of which appear only once. Sequencing was done on a sample of peripheral blood. The receptors stem from a woman in her seventies with COVID-19, enrolled during active disease.

J is TRBJ2-1 and V is TRBV7-9; 7 bases align to TRBD2. Germline assignment: CDR1 SEHNR and CDR2 FQNEAQ (reference sequence). The CDR3 runs 14 residues. The V gene end was trimmed by 11 bases and the J gene end by 2 bases; junction bases not matched to a gene: 9. This CDR3 reads CALSGGPTYNEQFF. The CDR3 DNA reads as TGTGCCCTCTCGGGGGGTCCTACCTACAATGAGCAGTTCTTC.

The V call is TRBV12-3 or TRBV12-4, the J call TRBJ1-5, with TRBD1 matching 8 bases. CDR3 length: 13 amino acids. The junction had 2 bases not matched to a gene; V was cut back by 5 bases and J by 5 bases. This chain's CDR3 is CASSPQGDQPQHF. CDR3 DNA: TGTGCCAGCAGTCCACAGGGGGATCAGCCCCAGCATTTT.